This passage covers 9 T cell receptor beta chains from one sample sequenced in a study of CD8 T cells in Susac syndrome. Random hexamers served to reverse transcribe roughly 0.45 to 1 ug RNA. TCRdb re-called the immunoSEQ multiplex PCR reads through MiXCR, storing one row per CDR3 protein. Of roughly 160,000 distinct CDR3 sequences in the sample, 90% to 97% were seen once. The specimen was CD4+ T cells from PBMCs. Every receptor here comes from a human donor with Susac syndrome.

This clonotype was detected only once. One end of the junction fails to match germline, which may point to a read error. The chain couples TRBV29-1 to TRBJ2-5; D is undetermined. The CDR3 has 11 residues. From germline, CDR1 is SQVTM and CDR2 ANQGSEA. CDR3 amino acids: CSVDTRPSANF. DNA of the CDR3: TGCAGCGTTGATACCAGACCATCAGCGAACTTC.

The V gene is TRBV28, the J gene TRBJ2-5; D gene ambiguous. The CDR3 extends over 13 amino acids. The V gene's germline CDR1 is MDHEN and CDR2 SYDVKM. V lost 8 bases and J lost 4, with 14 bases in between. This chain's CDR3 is CASGLQIGETQYF. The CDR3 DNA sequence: TGTGCCAGCGGATTACAGATTGGAGAGACCCAGTACTTC.

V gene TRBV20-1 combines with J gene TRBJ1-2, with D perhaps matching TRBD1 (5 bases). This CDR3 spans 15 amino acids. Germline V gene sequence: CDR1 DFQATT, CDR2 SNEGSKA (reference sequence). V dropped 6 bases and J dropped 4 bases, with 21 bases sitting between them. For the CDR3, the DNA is TGCAGTGCCGAACTCGGACATCGGGGGAGCTATGGCTACACCTTC. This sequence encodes CSAELGHRGSYGYTF.

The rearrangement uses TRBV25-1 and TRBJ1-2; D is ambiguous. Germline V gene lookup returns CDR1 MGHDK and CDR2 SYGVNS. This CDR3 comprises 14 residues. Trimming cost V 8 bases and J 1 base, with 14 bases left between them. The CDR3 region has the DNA TGTGCCAGCGGAGGAGAGCGACATAACTATGGCTACACCTTC. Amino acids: CASGGERHNYGYTF.

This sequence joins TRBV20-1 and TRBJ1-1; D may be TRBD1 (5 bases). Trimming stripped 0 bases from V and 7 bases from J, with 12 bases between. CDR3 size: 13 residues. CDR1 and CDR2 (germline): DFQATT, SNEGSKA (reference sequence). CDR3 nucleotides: TGCAGTGCTAGAGATAGAGGGGATATTGAAGCTTTCTTT. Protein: CSARDRGDIEAFF.

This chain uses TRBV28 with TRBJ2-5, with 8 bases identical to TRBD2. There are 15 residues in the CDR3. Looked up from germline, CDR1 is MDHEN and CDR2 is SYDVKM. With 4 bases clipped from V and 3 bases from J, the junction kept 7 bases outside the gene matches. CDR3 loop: CASSSSRGGKETQYF. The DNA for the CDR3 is TGTGCCAGCAGTTCGAGTCGGGGGGGTAAAGAGACCCAGTACTTC.

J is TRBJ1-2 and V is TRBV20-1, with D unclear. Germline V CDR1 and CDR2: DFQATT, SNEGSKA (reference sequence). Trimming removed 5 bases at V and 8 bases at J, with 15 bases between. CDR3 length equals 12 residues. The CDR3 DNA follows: TGCAGTGCTCTATCATCATTGGGGGGCTACACCTTC. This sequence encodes CSALSSLGGYTF.

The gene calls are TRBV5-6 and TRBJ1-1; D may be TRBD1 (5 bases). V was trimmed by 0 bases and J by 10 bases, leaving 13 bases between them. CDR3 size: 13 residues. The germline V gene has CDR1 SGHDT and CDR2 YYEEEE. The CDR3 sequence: CASSLERITGAFF. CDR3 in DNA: TGTGCCAGCAGCTTGGAGAGGATCACAGGAGCTTTCTTT.

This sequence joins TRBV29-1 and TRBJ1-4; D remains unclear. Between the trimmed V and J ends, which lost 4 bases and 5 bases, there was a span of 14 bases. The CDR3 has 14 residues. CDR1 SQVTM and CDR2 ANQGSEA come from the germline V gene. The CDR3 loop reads CSVGSGRSNEKLFF. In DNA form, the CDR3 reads TGCAGCGTTGGGAGTGGTCGATCGAATGAAAAACTGTTTTTT.